What follows are 21 T cell receptor beta chains derived from one specimen sequenced in a study of T cells in Graves' hyperthyroidism and ophthalmopathy. TCR beta CDR3 region amplification was performed from RNA transcripts. A first-round RT-PCR of the TCR CDR3 used the HTBI primer set. A single record per CDR3 protein comes from TCRdb applying MiXCR to the multiplex PCR reads. The profile shows roughly 640,000 distinct CDR3 sequences, around 16% of them singletons. Sequencing was performed on blood. These receptors were taken from a woman between 35 and 50 years old with Graves' ophthalmopathy.

This clonotype was seen many times. V is TRBV6-5 and J is TRBJ2-7; 8 nucleotides match TRBD1. Germline V CDR1 and CDR2: MNHEY, SVGAGI. The CDR3 spans 15 residues. V was pared by 0 bases and J by 6 bases, with 7 bases of the junction left unmatched. CDR3 bases: TGTGCCAGCAGTTACTCGAGGCAGGGGGCTGGCGAGCAGTACTTC. Its protein product is CASSYSRQGAGEQYF.

This clonotype was observed many times. The chain has TRBV30 and TRBJ2-7; D not resolved. Germline V gene lookup returns CDR1 GTSNPN and CDR2 SVGIG (reference sequence). The CDR3 is 13 amino acids. V was cut by 2 bases and J by 4 bases, with 12 bases left in between. CDR3 coding DNA: TGTGCCTGGAGTCTGGGTAGTGAATACGAGCAGTACTTC. The encoded protein is CAWSLGSEYEQYF. The whole variable domain, filled in from reference TRBV30 and TRBJ2-7, reads SQTIHQWPATLVQPVGSPLSLECTVEGTSNPNLYWYRQAAGRGLQLLFYSVGIGQISSEVPQNLSASRPQDRQFILSSKKLLLSDSGFYLCAWSLGSEYEQYFGPGTRLTVT.

The CDR3 sequence is CSARDYRGGNQPQHF. In DNA, the CDR3 is TGCAGTGCTAGAGATTACCGGGGTGGCAATCAGCCCCAGCATTTT. The rearrangement uses TRBV20-1 and TRBJ1-5; D remains unclear. This CDR3 has 15 amino acids. V gave up 0 bases and J gave up 2 bases, with 11 bases separating them. The germline V gene has CDR1 DFQATT and CDR2 SNEGSKA (reference sequence).

This clonotype was detected a few times. This could be a read error, since a much larger clone is one nucleotide away. This rearrangement joins TRBV20-1 to TRBJ2-7; 11 bases fit TRBD2. This CDR3 has 16 amino acids. V dropped 3 bases and J dropped 2; count of bases not matched to a gene: 9. Germline assignment: CDR1 DFQATT and CDR2 SNEGSKA (reference sequence). DNA of the CDR3: TGCAGTGCTAGCCATATGACTAGCGGGACCACCTACGAGCAGTACTTC. Translating it yields CSASHMTSGTTYEQYF.

This chain joins TRBV18 and TRBJ1-4, with D tentatively TRBD1 (5 bases). Trimming stripped 3 bases from V and 5 bases from J, with 10 bases between. The CDR3 runs to 14 residues. CDR1 and CDR2 (germline): KGHSH, LQKENI. CDR3 amino acids: CASSPLQGNEKLFF. The CDR3 DNA is TGTGCCAGCTCACCGTTGCAGGGAAATGAAAAACTGTTTTTT. Full variable domain (missing parts from reference TRBV18 and TRBJ1-4): NAGVMQNPRHLVRRRGQEARLRCSPMKGHSHVYWYRQLPEEGLKFMVYLQKENIIDESGMPKERFSAEFPKEGPSILRIQQVVRGDSAAYFCASSPLQGNEKLFFGSGTQLSVL.

This clonotype has more than one count but fewer than ten. The V and J genes are TRBV10-3 and TRBJ2-7; D is perhaps TRBD2 (6 bases). Trimming removed 2 bases at V and 3 bases at J, with 14 bases between. This CDR3 is 15 amino acids long. From germline, CDR1 is ENHRY and CDR2 SYGVKD. The CDR3 nucleotides read TGTGCCATCAGTGAGGTGGAGGGAGCGAGCTACGAGCAGTACTTC. This codes for CAISEVEGASYEQYF.

This clonotype was counted only a few times. This chain uses TRBV19 with TRBJ1-2; D unresolved. CDR1 and CDR2 (germline): LNHDA, SQIVND (reference sequence). The CDR3 is 15 amino acids. Trimming took off 0 bases at V and 7 bases at J, with 15 bases between the two ends. In nucleotides, the CDR3 is TGTGCCAGTAGTATAGATGGACCCTCTCGGTCTGGCTACACCTTC. Its translation is CASSIDGPSRSGYTF.

This clonotype showed up just a few times. The chain is built from TRBV27 and TRBJ2-5, with D uncertain. V shed 6 bases and J shed 1 base, with 12 bases lying between them. Germline V CDR1 and CDR2: MNHEY, SMNVEV (reference sequence). The CDR3 spans 14 residues. CDR3 protein: CASRRSGFQETQYF. The CDR3 DNA reads TGTGCCAGCAGGAGGAGTGGATTCCAAGAGACCCAGTACTTC.

This clonotype was observed a few times. The chain recombines TRBV6-6 with TRBJ2-2; D might be TRBD1 (5 bases). This CDR3 comprises 17 residues. Germline V gives CDR1 MNHNY, CDR2 SVGAGI (reference sequence). Deletions cut 0 bases from V and 2 bases from J, with 13 bases between. The CDR3 nucleotides are TGTGCCAGCAGTTACTCGACCGACAGCACAAACACCGGGGAGCTGTTTTTT. Protein product: CASSYSTDSTNTGELFF.

The chain is built from TRBV7-9 and TRBJ2-7; D call uncertain. The CDR3 is 15 amino acids. V was cut by 2 bases and J by 0 bases, with 11 bases left in between. CDR1 is SEHNR, CDR2 FQNEAQ, per germline (reference sequence). CDR3 coding DNA: TGTGCCAGCAGCTTAACCGACACCTCCTCCTACGAGCAGTACTTC. This sequence encodes CASSLTDTSSYEQYF.

The chain has TRBV10-3 and TRBJ2-1; 8 bases map to TRBD2. The CDR3 has 14 amino acids. V lost 8 bases to trimming and J lost 1 base; unmatched junction nucleotides: 4. The germline V gene encodes CDR1 ENHRY and CDR2 SYGVKD. The CDR3 loop reads CAIYRGGSYNEQFF. DNA of the CDR3: TGTGCCATCTACCGGGGGGGTTCCTACAATGAGCAGTTCTTC.

The chain couples TRBV19 to TRBJ2-2; TRBD1 is a possible D gene (6 bases). V was cut by 6 bases and J by 5 bases, with 10 bases left in between. The germline gives CDR1 LNHDA, CDR2 SQIVND (reference sequence). The CDR3 contains 13 residues. The chain's CDR3 is CASRYRETGELFF. The DNA of the CDR3 is TGTGCCAGTAGATACAGGGAGACCGGGGAGCTGTTTTTT.

The CDR3 nucleotides are TGTGCCAGCAGGCAGGGACATTCACCCCTCCACTTT. Protein product: CASRQGHSPLHF. The chain carries TRBV6-1 and TRBJ1-6; D might be TRBD1 (5 bases). V lost 6 bases and J lost 8, with 8 bases in between. This CDR3 is built from 12 residues. Looked up from germline, CDR1 is MNHNS and CDR2 is SASEGT.

Turning to this clonotype: This may be a read error, as it is one base from a much larger clone. The chain has TRBV6-9 and TRBJ2-1; D unclear. Germline CDR1 is MNHGY and CDR2 is SVAAGI. This CDR3 spans 10 amino acids. In DNA, the CDR3 is TGTGCCGGCAGTCATTTTGAGCAGTTCTTC. It translates to CAGSHFEQFF.

The rearrangement joins TRBV10-3 to TRBJ1-1; no definite D call. CDR3 length equals 12 residues. The germline V and J ends were trimmed by 6 bases and 5 bases, with 10 bases remaining between them. In germline, CDR1 is ENHRY, CDR2 SYGVKD. CDR3 in DNA: TGTGCCATCAGCCATACGGAAACTGAAGCTTTCTTT. Amino acid sequence: CAISHTETEAFF.

V gene TRBV15 combines with J gene TRBJ1-4; D may be TRBD1 (5 bases). V was shortened by 1 base and J by 7 bases, with 7 bases between the two germline ends. Germline V gene lookup returns CDR1 LNHNV and CDR2 YYDKDF (reference sequence). The CDR3 totals 13 residues. The DNA for the CDR3 is TGTGCCACCAGCAGAGCCCAGGGTGAAAAACTGTTTTTT. Amino acid sequence: CATSRAQGEKLFF.

This clonotype came up a few times. The V and J genes are TRBV5-1 and TRBJ1-4, with 10 bases lining up with TRBD1. V lost 6 bases and J lost 8; bases outside the gene matches: 7. Germline assignment: CDR1 SGHRS and CDR2 YFSETQ. The CDR3 has 14 amino acids. The CDR3 sequence is CASTYGTGVEKLFF. CDR3 DNA: TGCGCCAGCACCTACGGGACAGGGGTCGAAAAACTGTTTTTT.

This clonotype was recorded at least ten times. V gene TRBV30 combines with J gene TRBJ2-5; 9 nucleotides line up with TRBD1. Germline CDR1 and CDR2: GTSNPN and SVGIG (reference sequence). This CDR3 is built from 17 residues. Trimming cost V 0 bases and J 5 bases; bases outside gene matches: 13. As DNA, the CDR3 is TGTGCCTGGAGTGTATTGGGGACAGGGAGTCTAAGGGAGACCCAGTACTTC. Its translation is CAWSVLGTGSLRETQYF.

This chain links TRBV10-3 with TRBJ2-2; no clear D. V shed 0 bases and J shed 1 base, with 3 bases lying between them. The germline V gene has CDR1 ENHRY and CDR2 SYGVKD. The length of the CDR3 is 14 residues. Written as DNA, the CDR3 is TGTGCCATCAGTGAGTCGGGGAACACCGGGGAGCTGTTTTTT. It yields the protein CAISESGNTGELFF.

This clonotype was detected ten times or more. J is TRBJ2-1 and V is TRBV30; weak D call: TRBD2 (6 bases). The V end lost 2 bases, the J end lost 2 bases, and 16 bases lay between the germline ends. This CDR3 is 16 amino acids long. Germline loops: CDR1 GTSNPN, CDR2 SVGIG (reference sequence). This CDR3 is CAWSPGGASTYNEQFF. The CDR3 DNA follows: TGTGCCTGGAGTCCCGGAGGGGCCTCCACCTACAATGAGCAGTTCTTC.

V and J are TRBV5-1 and TRBJ2-5; weak D call: TRBD1 (5 bases). CDR1 and CDR2 from the germline V gene are SGHRS and YFSETQ. V shed 5 bases and J shed 1 base, with 18 bases lying between them. This CDR3 has 16 amino acids. The CDR3 here is CASSLLLGQSQETQYF. In DNA, the CDR3 is TGCGCCAGCAGTCTATTGCTGGGGCAGAGCCAAGAGACCCAGTACTTC.